This entry lists 14 T cell receptor beta chains sequenced from one sample in a study of cytomegalovirus exposure and HLA in healthy donors. The PCR was carried out with 60 Vbeta primers and 13 Jbeta primers. This table comes from immunoSEQ multiplex PCR, and its TCRdb copy is limited to in-frame clones, with some not included. The data contain about 160,000 clones, 68% of them singletons. The specimen was PBMCs. The receptors stem from a man aged 50-60 years in good health and CMV-seronegative.

This clone was recorded only once. The chain has TRBV6-5 and TRBJ2-3; weak D call: TRBD1 (5 bases). CDR1 MNHEY and CDR2 SVGAGI come from the germline V gene. This CDR3 comprises 15 residues. V lost 2 bases and J 0 bases, leaving 9 bases between the germline ends. CDR3 loop: CASSYAQVSTDTQYF. CDR3 nucleotides: TGTGCCAGCAGTTACGCACAGGTTAGCACAGATACGCAGTATTTT.

The gene calls are TRBV7-8 and TRBJ2-6; D is unclear. With 5 bases removed from V and 0 bases from J, the gap between germline ends came to 5 bases. The germline V gene encodes CDR1 SGHVS and CDR2 FQNEAQ. The CDR3 spans 14 residues. The CDR3 DNA sequence: TGTGCCAGCAGCCTTAGCTCTGGGGCCAACGTCCTGACTTTC. Translation: CASSLSSGANVLTF.

The chain uses TRBV29-1 and TRBJ1-1; 9 bases fit TRBD1. The V segment lost 8 bases and the J segment 11 bases; nucleotides outside the gene matches: 12. CDR1 and CDR2 from the germline V gene are SQVTM and ANQGSEA. The CDR3 runs to 12 residues. CDR3 bases: TGCAGCTCTTCCTCCGGGACAGGGTCGGCTTTCTTT. Protein product: CSSSSGTGSAFF.

The chain recombines TRBV7-2 with TRBJ1-1; maybe TRBD1 (5 bases). Germline-derived CDR1 and CDR2 are SGHTA and FQGNSA. Trimming stripped 5 bases from V and 1 base from J, with 14 bases between. The CDR3 has 15 residues. In DNA, the CDR3 is TGTGCCAGCAGCCCACGACAGATAGGGAACACTGAAGCTTTCTTT. This sequence encodes CASSPRQIGNTEAFF.

The J gene is TRBJ2-2, the V gene TRBV4-1; 11 nucleotides align to TRBD2. Looked up from germline, CDR1 is MGHRA and CDR2 is YSYEKL. Losses at the gene ends were 5 bases for V and 6 bases for J; bases not matched to a gene: 8. There are 16 residues in the CDR3. CDR3 region: CASSWTLAGGAGELFF. The CDR3 DNA is TGCGCCAGCAGCTGGACTCTAGCGGGGGGAGCCGGGGAGCTGTTTTTT.

The chain links TRBV28 to TRBJ2-1; no reliable D call. Germline CDR1 reads MDHEN; CDR2 reads SYDVKM. V was shortened by 6 bases and J by 0 bases, with 15 bases between the two germline ends. The CDR3 extends over 16 amino acids. The DNA of the CDR3 is TGTGCCAGCAGCCCCGTCCCGTTTAGCTCCTACAATGAGCAGTTCTTC. It codes for CASSPVPFSSYNEQFF.

In this sample, this clone turned up a few times. This rearrangement joins TRBV5-1 to TRBJ2-3, with TRBD1 identical over 9 bases. J gave up 6 bases and V 2 bases, and 7 bases lay outside the gene matches. The CDR3 is made up of 15 amino acids. Germline lookup yields CDR1 SGHRS and CDR2 YFSETQ. The CDR3, as DNA: TGCGCCAGCAGCTTCAACGCCGGGACAGGGGATACGCAGTATTTT. Translating gives CASSFNAGTGDTQYF.

The CDR3, as DNA: TGCGCCAGCAGCCAAGCGGCAGCGGGGGCCGCCTACGAGCAGTACTTC. It translates to CASSQAAAGAAYEQYF. This chain connects TRBV4-1 to TRBJ2-7, with 8 bases matching TRBD2. Germline V gene data show CDR1 as MGHRA and CDR2 as YSYEKL. With V trimmed by 1 base and J by 2 bases, 7 bases remained unmatched. The CDR3 runs to 16 residues.

CDR3 bases: TGTGCCAGCAGCTTTCCCACCCCAGGAAACACTGAAGCTTTCTTT. Residues: CASSFPTPGNTEAFF. The chain is built from TRBV28 and TRBJ1-1, with D unclear. Germline V gene sequence: CDR1 MDHEN, CDR2 SYDVKM. V shed 6 bases and J shed 2 bases, with 16 bases lying between them. The CDR3 covers 15 residues.

J is TRBJ1-1 and V is TRBV28, with D possibly being TRBD1 (5 bases). The CDR3 covers 13 residues. Trimming cost V 2 bases and J 10 bases, with 14 bases left between them. Germline V CDR1 and CDR2: MDHEN, SYDVKM. The CDR3 protein is CASSLEAGRGAFF. The DNA for the CDR3 is TGTGCCAGCAGTTTAGAGGCCGGGAGGGGAGCTTTCTTT.

This clone was observed once. J is TRBJ1-1 and V is TRBV19; D unclear. Germline loops: CDR1 LNHDA, CDR2 SQIVND (reference sequence). The CDR3 totals 15 residues. V was pared by 3 bases and J by 6 bases, with 17 bases between. CDR3 residues: CASSIERDGSPEAFF. Written as DNA, the CDR3 is TGTGCCAGTAGTATCGAGAGGGATGGGAGCCCTGAAGCTTTCTTT.

This clone has more than one count but fewer than ten. The J gene is TRBJ2-3, the V gene TRBV10-3; 9 positions match TRBD2. The germline gives CDR1 ENHRY, CDR2 SYGVKD. This CDR3 spans 14 amino acids. V dropped 10 bases and J dropped 4; count of bases not matched to a gene: 9. The CDR3 is CATAGGAGADTQYF. CDR3 sequence (DNA): TGTGCCACCGCGGGAGGGGCCGGTGCAGATACGCAGTATTTT.

This chain joins TRBV7-2 and TRBJ2-3; 7 bases map to TRBD2. The CDR3 runs to 16 residues. Germline CDR1 is SGHTA and CDR2 is FQGNSA. Trimming removed 3 bases from V and 5 bases from J; junction bases left unmatched: 11. CDR3 protein: CASSFGRGGAGDTQYF. The CDR3 nucleotides read TGTGCCAGCAGCTTCGGTCGCGGGGGAGCAGGAGATACGCAGTATTTT.

The CDR3 DNA reads TGTGCCAGCAGCTTAGGGGAGGTATTGGGGCTAGAGCAGTTCTTC. Translation: CASSLGEVLGLEQFF. This rearrangement joins TRBV7-9 to TRBJ2-1, with D perhaps TRBD2 (6 bases). There are 15 residues in the CDR3. Germline CDR1 SEHNR, CDR2 FQNEAQ (reference sequence). The V end lost 1 base, the J end lost 10 bases, and 17 bases lay between the germline ends.